One sample yielded the 22 T cell receptor beta chains listed below, sequenced in a study of T cell responses to AZD1222 COVID-19 vaccine. Generated by immunoSEQ multiplex PCR, the TCRdb table keeps only in-frame clones and is missing some. The repertoire holds 130,000 to 150,000 clones, with approximately 90% as singletons. Specimen: peripheral blood, collected on day 0 of AZD1222 vaccination. These receptors came from an adult in good health.

The chain is built from TRBV7-2 and TRBJ1-3, with a weak D call TRBD1 (6 bases). This CDR3 has 17 residues. Germline-derived CDR1 and CDR2 are SGHTA and FQGNSA. Trimming cost V 1 base and J 4 bases, with 17 bases left between them. This CDR3 is CASSLEGTGATGNTIYF. The CDR3 bases are TGTGCCAGCAGCTTAGAGGGGACGGGGGCTACCGGAAACACCATATATTTT.

The chain recombines TRBV18 with TRBJ1-2; no definite D call. Trimming cost V 0 bases and J 6 bases, with 5 bases left between them. This CDR3 has 12 residues. CDR1 is KGHSH, CDR2 LQKENI, per germline. The CDR3 loop is CASSPPGNGYTF. The DNA for the CDR3 is TGTGCCAGCTCACCACCAGGGAATGGCTACACCTTC. Full variable domain (missing parts from reference TRBV18 and TRBJ1-2): NAGVMQNPRHLVRRRGQEARLRCSPMKGHSHVYWYRQLPEEGLKFMVYLQKENIIDESGMPKERFSAEFPKEGPSILRIQQVVRGDSAAYFCASSPPGNGYTFGSGTRLTVV.

This chain links TRBV5-4 with TRBJ1-2; no definite D call. Germline-derived CDR1 and CDR2 are SGHNT and YYREEE (reference sequence). V lost 7 bases and J lost 1, with 8 bases in between. The CDR3 sequence is 12 residues long. The CDR3 nucleotides are TGTGCCAGCGGGCAGGTTAACTATGGCTACACCTTC. This gives the protein CASGQVNYGYTF.

Notes on this clone: Other nucleotide sequences from this sample produce the same CDR3. DNA of the CDR3: TGTGCCTGGGCAGGGGGGAATCAGCCCCAGCATTTT. It translates to CAWAGGNQPQHF. This chain connects TRBV30 to TRBJ1-5, with 7 bases lining up with TRBD1. The CDR3 contains 12 residues. CDR1 GTSNPN and CDR2 SVGIG come from the germline V gene (reference sequence). With 5 bases clipped from V and 4 bases from J, the junction kept 2 bases outside the gene matches.

The J gene is TRBJ2-1, the V gene TRBV19, with no clear D. Germline V gives CDR1 LNHDA, CDR2 SQIVND (reference sequence). The CDR3 totals 14 residues. V was trimmed by 1 base and J by 6 bases, leaving 10 bases between them. CDR3 residues: CASSIGRTINEQFF. The CDR3, as DNA: TGTGCCAGTAGTATAGGGCGCACTATCAATGAGCAGTTCTTC.

This clone was seen once. V is TRBV12-3 or TRBV12-4 and J is TRBJ1-2, with D unclear. This CDR3 has 13 residues. Trimming removed 3 bases at V and 8 bases at J, with 13 bases between. CDR3 residues: CASSFGIQRGYTF. The CDR3 DNA follows: TGTGCCAGCAGTTTCGGGATTCAGAGGGGCTACACCTTC.

The chain has TRBV12-3 or TRBV12-4 and TRBJ1-1; possible D gene TRBD1, 5 bases. The CDR3 loop spans 13 amino acids. Deletions cut 7 bases from V and 4 bases from J, with 13 bases between. This CDR3 reads CASIGDVSTEAFF. The CDR3, as DNA: TGTGCCAGCATAGGGGACGTTTCCACTGAAGCTTTCTTT.

The chain carries TRBV12-3 or TRBV12-4 and TRBJ1-1, with unresolved D. The CDR3 loop spans 12 amino acids. V lost 8 bases, J lost 6 bases, and 13 bases lay in between. The CDR3, as DNA: TGTGCCAGCGGTTCAATACGGGCTGAAGCTTTCTTT. Amino acids: CASGSIRAEAFF.

The table lists this clone with a few counts. The chain links TRBV9 to TRBJ1-2; D is uncertain. V was pared by 0 bases and J by 6 bases, with 12 bases between. The CDR3 covers 14 residues. The germline CDR1 and CDR2 sequences are SGDLS and YYNGEE. The CDR3: CASSVGQRAHGYTF. The CDR3, as DNA: TGTGCCAGCAGCGTAGGGCAGCGGGCTCATGGCTACACCTTC.

This clone was observed a single time. This chain joins TRBV19 and TRBJ2-1; D not resolved. The germline V and J ends were trimmed by 6 bases and 2 bases, with 8 bases remaining between them. Germline assignment: CDR1 LNHDA and CDR2 SQIVND (reference sequence). The length of the CDR3 is 13 residues. As DNA, the CDR3 is TGTGCCAGTAGACAGTCTCCCTACAATGAGCAGTTCTTC. Amino acids: CASRQSPYNEQFF.

The chain carries TRBV3-1 (or the pseudogene TRBV3-2) and TRBJ1-1; D ambiguous. Germline V gene sequence: CDR1 LGHDT, CDR2 YNNKEL (reference sequence). V gave up 3 bases and J gave up 3 bases, with 5 bases separating them. This CDR3 is built from 12 residues. This CDR3 reads CASSQGYTEAFF. DNA for the CDR3: TGTGCCAGCAGCCAGGGTTACACTGAAGCTTTCTTT.

V gene TRBV2 combines with J gene TRBJ2-5; D is undetermined. With 4 bases removed from V and 1 base from J, the gap between germline ends came to 16 bases. This CDR3 spans 16 amino acids. Germline lookup yields CDR1 SNHLY and CDR2 FYNNEI. The CDR3 DNA reads as TGTGCCAGCAGTGGGATTTTAGGGATCCTCCAAGAGACCCAGTACTTC. Translating it yields CASSGILGILQETQYF.

The chain links TRBV7-9 to TRBJ1-5; the D is unclear. Germline V gene data show CDR1 as SEHNR and CDR2 as FQNEAQ (reference sequence). V lost 6 bases to trimming and J lost 1 base, with 4 bases between them. The CDR3 loop spans 12 amino acids. CDR3 coding DNA: TGTGCCAGCAGTATAAGCAATCAGCCCCAGCATTTT. This codes for CASSISNQPQHF.

CDR3 in amino acids: CASSLVNYGYTF. The CDR3 DNA reads TGTGCCAGTAGTCTCGTGAACTATGGCTACACCTTC. This chain uses TRBV19 with TRBJ1-2, with no clear D. Germline V CDR1 and CDR2: LNHDA, SQIVND (reference sequence). V dropped 5 bases and J dropped 2 bases, with 6 bases sitting between them. The CDR3 is 12 amino acids.

This chain joins TRBV7-2 and TRBJ1-1; 7 positions agree with TRBD1. The V gene's germline CDR1 is SGHTA and CDR2 FQGNSA. The CDR3 is 14 amino acids. Trimming at V came to 4 bases and at J to 8 bases, leaving 10 bases not matched to a gene. This CDR3 reads CASSWSGGPPEAFF. CDR3 DNA: TGTGCCAGCAGCTGGTCAGGGGGGCCTCCCGAAGCTTTCTTT.

This rearrangement joins TRBV6-5 to TRBJ1-1; D unclear. The V gene lost 2 bases and the J gene lost 3 bases, with 7 bases spanning the gap. Germline V gene lookup returns CDR1 MNHEY and CDR2 SVGAGI. This CDR3 region has 13 residues. CDR3 protein: CASSYESDTEAFF. The CDR3 coding sequence is TGTGCCAGCAGTTACGAAAGCGACACTGAAGCTTTCTTT.

This clone was seen more than once but under ten times. The rearrangement uses TRBV3-1 (or the pseudogene TRBV3-2) and TRBJ1-4, with TRBD1 as a possible D gene (5 bases). The CDR3 length is 16 residues. CDR1 is LGHDT and CDR2 is YNNKEL in the germline V gene (reference sequence). Trimming took 4 bases from V and 4 from J, leaving 16 bases between them. The CDR3 region has the DNA TGTGCCAGCAGCCCCCTCGGGCAGGGCCTTAATGAAAAACTGTTTTTT. This encodes CASSPLGQGLNEKLFF.

J is TRBJ2-1 and V is TRBV6-2 or TRBV6-3; TRBD1 matches at 8 bases. The CDR3 has 16 amino acids. In germline, CDR1 is MNHEY, CDR2 SVGEGT. The V segment lost 4 bases and the J segment 4 bases; nucleotides outside the gene matches: 9. CDR3 in amino acids: CASSSNRGFMYNEQFF. CDR3 nucleotides: TGTGCCAGCAGTTCCAACAGGGGGTTCATGTACAATGAGCAGTTCTTC.

This clone was found once. This chain connects TRBV6-6 to TRBJ2-7, with D hard to call. CDR3 length equals 13 residues. Per the germline V gene, CDR1 is MNHNY and CDR2 is SVGAGI (reference sequence). V dropped 6 bases and J dropped 3 bases, with 12 bases sitting between them. CDR3 in amino acids: CASSLSRYYEQYF. In DNA, the CDR3 is TGTGCCAGCAGCCTCTCTCGATACTACGAGCAGTACTTC.

The chain links TRBV27 to TRBJ1-2; possible D gene TRBD1, 5 bases. The germline V gene encodes CDR1 MNHEY and CDR2 SMNVEV (reference sequence). V lost 3 bases, J lost 0 bases, and 11 bases lay in between. The CDR3 covers 15 residues. The CDR3 region is CASSFGGVANYGYTF. The CDR3 coding sequence is TGTGCCAGCAGTTTTGGGGGGGTTGCTAACTATGGCTACACCTTC.

The chain combines TRBV30 with TRBJ1-1, with D possibly matching TRBD1 (5 bases). The CDR3 is 15 amino acids. V lost 4 bases to trimming and J lost 1 base, with 16 bases between them. The germline V gene encodes CDR1 GTSNPN and CDR2 SVGIG (reference sequence). The CDR3 sequence: CAWKWGFNENTEAFF. CDR3 DNA: TGTGCCTGGAAGTGGGGGTTTAACGAGAACACTGAAGCTTTCTTT.

The rearrangement joins TRBV19 to TRBJ2-1; TRBD2 matches 10 bases. Germline trimming cut 4 bases from V and 6 bases from J; bases unmatched to any gene: 0. The germline gives CDR1 LNHDA, CDR2 SQIVND (reference sequence). This CDR3 is 13 amino acids long. CDR3 residues: CASSKREGNEQFF. DNA for the CDR3: TGTGCCAGTAGTAAGCGGGAGGGCAATGAGCAGTTCTTC.